This T cell receptor (beta chain) was captured in a study of human T cells and chemical hapten exposure. MiXCR, applied by TCRdb to the RACE reads, yields one record per CDR3 protein. The repertoire holds about 110,000 distinct CDR3 sequences, with roughly a tenth as singletons. Time point of the sample: patch test 2, 6 weeks after DPC sensitization. The treatment: therapeutic diphenylcyclopropenone sensitization with weekly scalp DPC. This CDR3 is built from 15 residues. J gave up 8 bases and V 0 bases, and 8 bases lay outside the gene matches. CDR1 is LGHDT and CDR2 is YNNKEL in the germline V gene (reference sequence).

V and J are TRBV3-1 and TRBJ1-2; 8 nucleotides align to TRBD1. This TCR was recovered from a woman aged 40 to 50 with alopecia areata. Some clones in this sample may be carry-over from other donors' samples. The specimen was whole blood, collected in connection with sensitization to the hapten diphenylcyclopropenone (DPC). The CDR3 reads CASSQEWTGTNGYTF. CDR3 nucleotide sequence: TGTGCCAGCAGCCAAGAGTGGACAGGGACCAACGGCTACACCTTC.